The entry below gives a single T cell receptor beta chain sequence along with its context. Its specificity is not known. A junction boundary mismatches the germline segment, possibly from a read error. The sample is drawn from a study of identifying expanded T cells in peripheral blood. Notes on the study in general: Two-week clone count variance significantly increased as total template count grew.

Collection occurred without any documented infections or immune events in donors. The data were produced by immunoSEQ multiplex PCR, yet TCRdb's version contains in-frame clones alone and is incomplete. This table has around 90,000 clones, approximately 88% appearing once. The CDR3 is made up of 16 amino acids. Looked up from germline, CDR1 is SEHNR and CDR2 is FQNEAQ (reference sequence). The specimen was blood. The receptor's source is a person between 18 and 75 years old in good health. The rearrangement links TRBV7-9 to TRBJ1-1; the match to TRBD1 covers 10 bases. CDR3: CASSLVGGTGDTEALF. The CDR3 nucleotides read TGTGCCAGCAGCTTAGTAGGCGGGACAGGGGACACTGAAGCTCTCTTT.